This T cell receptor (beta chain) was found in a study of T-cell reconstitution after alpha-beta-depleted transplantation in children. Unique molecular identifiers were incorporated into the prepared TCRbeta library. In TCRdb, the PCR reads were re-called with MiXCR into one record per CDR3 protein. The profile shows 200,000 to 300,000 distinct CDR3 sequences, approximately 8% of them singletons. CDR1 is MNHEY, CDR2 SVGAGI, per germline. Including both end residues, the CDR3 is 15 amino acids long. Points from the study as a whole: Among T cells one year after transplant, newly produced cells accounted for most counts and diversity. As was reported, about two months after transplant, alpha-beta T cells came from several hundred expanded graft clones.

In its sample, this clonotype was seen many times. The antigen is unknown. No DNA is shown, since the ends of the CDR3 on it are uncertain; the CDR3 is the one TCRdb lists. Sequencing used PBMCs, mostly from graft donor cells, obtained 180 days after TCRalphabeta/CD19-depleted stem cell transplant. This TCR derives from a male patient younger than 18 who had a stem cell transplant for acute lymphoblastic leukemia, so the T cells may come from the graft donor. The chain links TRBV6-5 to TRBJ2-2. The CDR3 sequence is CASSSSGKLTGELFF.